A single sample is the source of the 19 T cell receptor beta chains below, sequenced in a study of T cells in Graves' hyperthyroidism and ophthalmopathy. Amplification yielded TCR beta CDR3 regions, with RNA transcripts as the source. During a first-round RT-PCR of the TCR CDR3, the HTBI primer set was used. Each CDR3 protein is one row after TCRdb ran MiXCR on the multiplex PCR reads. Here the sample spans a few hundred thousand distinct CDR3 sequences, approximately 44% being singletons. Sequencing was performed on peripheral blood or thyroid tissue (not recorded which). These receptors originate from a woman between 18 and 30 years old with Graves' hyperthyroidism.

The V call is TRBV12-3 or TRBV12-4, the J call TRBJ1-3; D ambiguous. This CDR3 has 15 residues. V lost 6 bases and J lost 7, with 19 bases in between. CDR3 sequence (DNA): TGTGCCAGCAGGCTAGGCGGATCTTGGAGGAACACCATATATTTT. Residues: CASRLGGSWRNTIYF.

This chain uses TRBV7-8 with TRBJ2-6; a possible D gene is TRBD2 (6 bases). The germline gives CDR1 SGHVS, CDR2 FQNEAQ. The CDR3 covers 16 residues. Deletions cut 9 bases from V and 1 base from J, with 16 bases between. The CDR3 DNA is TGTGCCAGTAGTGCGGGACCAGTATCTGGGGCCAACGTCCTGACTTTC. Translation gives CASSAGPVSGANVLTF.

The chain combines TRBV20-1 with TRBJ1-4; a weak D match, TRBD1 (5 bases). The CDR3 length is 14 residues. Per the germline V gene, CDR1 is DFQATT and CDR2 is SNEGSKA (reference sequence). With 3 bases removed from V and 4 bases from J, the gap between germline ends came to 12 bases. The CDR3 loop reads CSASPQGLNEKLFF. CDR3 DNA sequence: TGCAGTGCTAGCCCGCAGGGCCTTAATGAAAAACTGTTTTTT.

This chain connects TRBV29-1 to TRBJ1-4; D is unresolved. Germline V gene lookup returns CDR1 SQVTM and CDR2 ANQGSEA. The CDR3 is 11 amino acids. The ends were cut back, 7 bases at V and 5 bases at J, with 8 bases in the middle. The CDR3 coding sequence is TGCAGCGGGACGGGGAATGAAAAACTGTTTTTT. The encoded protein is CSGTGNEKLFF.

The chain employs TRBV12-3 or TRBV12-4 and TRBJ2-7, with D possibly being TRBD1 (5 bases). The CDR3 has 14 residues. Trimming took 6 bases from V and 5 from J, leaving 17 bases between them. CDR3 residues: CASRLGQVADEQYF. The CDR3 DNA follows: TGTGCCAGCAGGCTGGGGCAGGTCGCAGACGAGCAGTACTTC.

The chain joins TRBV24-1 to TRBJ1-5; TRBD1 aligns across 7 bases. This CDR3 comprises 16 residues. V was clipped by 4 bases and J by 3 bases; unmatched bases: 8. CDR1 is KGHDR and CDR2 is SFDVKD in the germline V gene. In DNA, the CDR3 is TGTGCCACCAGTGAATCGGGCAGGGGGAACAATCAGCCCCAGCATTTT. Amino acids: CATSESGRGNNQPQHF.

The chain is built from TRBV20-1 and TRBJ2-5; 8 bases align to TRBD1. The CDR3 is 13 residues long. With V trimmed by 3 bases and J by 3 bases, 3 bases remained unmatched. Germline V gene lookup returns CDR1 DFQATT and CDR2 SNEGSKA (reference sequence). The CDR3 DNA follows: TGCAGTGCTAGGACAGGGGCGGAAGAGACCCAGTACTTC. Its translation is CSARTGAEETQYF.

This clonotype was seen more than once but under ten times. Written as DNA, the CDR3 is TGTGCCAGCGGGATGACCCCTGCCGTATCCTATGGCTACACCTTC. Protein product: CASGMTPAVSYGYTF. The V gene is TRBV2, the J gene TRBJ1-2, with D unresolved. V was trimmed by 8 bases and J by 4 bases, leaving 20 bases between them. In germline, CDR1 is SNHLY, CDR2 FYNNEI. The CDR3 is 15 amino acids.

This clonotype showed up just a few times. The V call is TRBV2, the J call TRBJ2-7; no clear D. The germline gives CDR1 SNHLY, CDR2 FYNNEI. The V end was cut by 6 bases, the J end by 0 bases, with 12 bases between. The CDR3 sequence is 14 residues long. The CDR3 loop reads CASSLRLSSYEQYF. In nucleotides, the CDR3 is TGTGCCAGCAGCTTACGCCTGAGCTCCTACGAGCAGTACTTC.

In this sample, this clonotype turned up a few times. A read error may produce the germline difference seen at one junction end. The chain employs TRBV7-2 and TRBJ1-5, with 7 bases fitting TRBD1. The CDR3 is 16 amino acids. Germline V gives CDR1 SGHTA, CDR2 FQGNSA. The CDR3 nucleotides are TGCGCCAGCAGCCACGACAGGGCGGAGGGGCATCAGCCCCAGCATTTT. Protein sequence: CASSHDRAEGHQPQHF.

The gene calls are TRBV19 and TRBJ1-1, with D possibly TRBD1 on 6 matching bases. The V and J ends lost 5 bases and 4 bases respectively, with 14 bases between them. The germline V gene has CDR1 LNHDA and CDR2 SQIVND (reference sequence). The CDR3 extends over 14 amino acids. CDR3 region: CASSARGTGTEAFF. In DNA form, the CDR3 reads TGTGCCAGTAGTGCGAGGGGGACGGGCACTGAAGCTTTCTTT.

This clonotype was counted ten times or more. V and J are TRBV15 and TRBJ2-2; D call uncertain. From germline, CDR1 is LNHNV and CDR2 YYDKDF (reference sequence). The CDR3 loop spans 12 amino acids. V was trimmed by 1 base and J by 7 bases, leaving 4 bases between them. In nucleotides, the CDR3 is TGTGCCACCAGCAGAGTGGACGGGGAGCTGTTTTTT. It translates to CATSRVDGELFF.

This clonotype occurred a few times. The CDR3 nucleotides are TGTGCCAGCAGCTTAGGTCGAGCAATGAAAGAGACCCAGTACTTC. Its protein product is CASSLGRAMKETQYF. V usage is TRBV7-8 and J usage is TRBJ2-5; D remains ambiguous. V was shortened by 1 base and J by 3 bases, with 12 bases between the two germline ends. The CDR3 totals 15 residues. Per the germline V gene, CDR1 is SGHVS and CDR2 is FQNEAQ.

The chain links TRBV10-3 to TRBJ1-5; 10 nucleotides line up with TRBD1. The CDR3 has 16 residues. V was pared by 0 bases and J by 7 bases, with 6 bases of the junction left unmatched. Germline V lookup: CDR1 ENHRY, CDR2 SYGVKD. The CDR3 protein is CAISESTGGSDQPQHF. CDR3 DNA: TGTGCCATCAGTGAGTCGACAGGGGGCTCTGACCAGCCCCAGCATTTT.

The V gene is TRBV14, the J gene TRBJ2-7; D is ambiguous. V gave up 1 base and J gave up 3 bases, with 13 bases separating them. The CDR3 extends over 15 amino acids. Germline V gives CDR1 SGHDN, CDR2 FVKESK. CDR3 amino acids: CASSQGIGPNYEQYF. CDR3 coding DNA: TGTGCCAGCAGCCAAGGTATAGGACCTAACTACGAGCAGTACTTC.

This rearrangement joins TRBV25-1 to TRBJ2-6; D gene ambiguous. The ends were cut back, 6 bases at V and 2 bases at J, with 11 bases in the middle. The CDR3 is 15 residues long. CDR1 and CDR2 from the germline V gene are MGHDK and SYGVNS. The CDR3 DNA sequence: TGTGCCAGCAGAGATCAGGAAACTGGGGCCAACGTCCTGACTTTC. Translation gives CASRDQETGANVLTF.

In this sample, this clonotype turned up many times. The chain links TRBV20-1 to TRBJ2-5; possibly TRBD2 for D (6 bases). Germline V gives CDR1 DFQATT, CDR2 SNEGSKA (reference sequence). The CDR3 sequence is 13 residues long. The V end was cut by 4 bases, the J end by 4 bases, with 13 bases between. DNA of the CDR3: TGCAGTGCTAACATCGGGGGTCGAGAGACCCAGTACTTC. This encodes CSANIGGRETQYF.

The chain recombines TRBV20-1 with TRBJ2-7, with a possible D match to TRBD1 (6 bases). This CDR3 has 15 residues. Germline values: CDR1 DFQATT, CDR2 SNEGSKA (reference sequence). The V end lost 4 bases, the J end lost 3 bases, and 19 bases lay between the germline ends. CDR3 nucleotide sequence: TGCAGTGCTACCTTTGGGGGCCCTGACAGCTACGAGCAGTACTTC. The encoded protein is CSATFGGPDSYEQYF.

The genes are TRBV7-2 and TRBJ2-5; D gene uncertain. The CDR3 length is 16 residues. Germline V gene sequence: CDR1 SGHTA, CDR2 FQGNSA. Trimming shortened V by 5 bases and J by 2 bases, and 18 bases separated the two germline ends. The chain's CDR3 is CASSQSDEAFQETQYF. CDR3 nucleotide sequence: TGTGCCAGCAGCCAGTCCGATGAAGCGTTTCAAGAGACCCAGTACTTC.